Following are 15 T cell receptor beta chains from one sample sequenced in a study of T cell responses to AZD1222 COVID-19 vaccine. Assay used: immunoSEQ multiplex PCR; TCRdb lists only in-frame clones, some missing. This sample yields roughly 140,000 clones, of which roughly 89% are seen a single time; about 4.6% belongs to the top ten. Sample: peripheral blood, taken on day 0 of AZD1222 vaccination. The receptors here all came from an adult in good health.

This clone was recorded once. V and J are TRBV28 and TRBJ2-7; the D is unclear. The CDR3 is 12 amino acids. Germline-derived CDR1 and CDR2 are MDHEN and SYDVKM. With 10 bases removed from V and 4 bases from J, the gap between germline ends came to 14 bases. Written as DNA, the CDR3 is TGTGCCACCTATGACTCACCATACGAGCAGTACTTC. Translation gives CATYDSPYEQYF.

The CDR3 protein is CASSFQGTSGRYEQYF. The CDR3 bases are TGTGCCAGCAGCTTCCAGGGGACTAGCGGGAGGTACGAGCAGTACTTC. This chain joins TRBV7-2 and TRBJ2-7, with 15 positions matching TRBD2. The CDR3 spans 16 residues. CDR1 and CDR2 (germline): SGHTA, FQGNSA. V gave up 3 bases and J gave up 4 bases; unmatched junction bases: 4.

This clone appeared a few times. The CDR3, as DNA: TGTGCCAGCAGTTTACAGGGGGCGCCGAGTGGCTACACCTTC. Encoded protein: CASSLQGAPSGYTF. The chain combines TRBV28 with TRBJ1-2, with 8 positions matching TRBD1. The CDR3 covers 14 residues. Per the germline V gene, CDR1 is MDHEN and CDR2 is SYDVKM. The trim removed 2 bases at V and 7 bases at J, leaving 6 bases unmatched.

This chain uses TRBV7-3 with TRBJ2-5; tentatively, D is TRBD2 (5 bases). V gave up 1 base and J gave up 4 bases, with 22 bases separating them. Germline V gene data show CDR1 as SGHTA and CDR2 as FQGTGA. The CDR3 spans 18 residues. The CDR3 reads CASSLRGAVMRAGETQYF. As DNA, the CDR3 is TGTGCCAGCAGCTTAAGGGGAGCCGTGATGCGGGCGGGAGAGACCCAGTACTTC.

With respect to this clone: The same CDR3 is also encoded by other DNA sequences in this sample. The rearrangement uses TRBV28 and TRBJ2-7; 14 nucleotides agree with TRBD2. The length of the CDR3 is 15 residues. V shed 5 bases and J 7 bases; nucleotides not matched to a gene: 7. Germline lookup yields CDR1 MDHEN and CDR2 SYDVKM. CDR3 sequence: CASSPTSGRAGEQYF. The CDR3 DNA is TGTGCCAGCAGTCCGACTAGCGGGAGGGCCGGAGAGCAGTACTTC.

The genes are TRBV27 and TRBJ1-2; D is unclear. Germline V gene data show CDR1 as MNHEY and CDR2 as SMNVEV (reference sequence). There are 14 residues in the CDR3. Trimming left V 5 bases short and J 5 bases short, with 15 bases between. CDR3 loop: CASSPDGLGYGYTF. As DNA, the CDR3 is TGTGCCAGCAGTCCCGATGGATTGGGGTATGGCTACACCTTC.

The chain uses TRBV20-1 and TRBJ1-1; D is unresolved. The V gene's germline CDR1 is DFQATT and CDR2 SNEGSKA (reference sequence). Trimming stripped 1 base from V and 5 bases from J, with 5 bases between. The CDR3 loop spans 11 amino acids. The chain's CDR3 is CSARVRTEAFF. CDR3 sequence (DNA): TGCAGTGCTAGAGTGAGGACTGAAGCTTTCTTT.

This chain joins TRBV12-3 or TRBV12-4 and TRBJ2-2; D is unclear. The CDR3 contains 12 residues. The ends were cut back, 9 bases at V and 7 bases at J, with 12 bases in the middle. This CDR3 is CASRTVGGELFF. For the CDR3, the DNA is TGTGCCAGTAGAACAGTGGGCGGGGAGCTGTTTTTT.

The chain uses TRBV5-8 and TRBJ1-1, with 8 positions matching TRBD1. Per the germline V gene, CDR1 is SGHTS and CDR2 is YDEGEE. The V and J ends lost 4 bases and 4 bases, in that order; junction bases with no gene match: 9. The CDR3 extends over 15 amino acids. The CDR3 DNA sequence: TGTGCCAGCAGCCCGACAGGGGTCAGGGGCACTGAAGCTTTCTTT. Its protein is CASSPTGVRGTEAFF. Full variable domain (missing parts from reference TRBV5-8 and TRBJ1-1): EAGVTQSPTHLIKTRGQQATLRCSPISGHTSVYWYQQALGLGLQFLLWYDEGEERNRGNFPPRFSGRQFPNYSSELNVNALELEDSALYLCASSPTGVRGTEAFFGQGTRLTVV.

The chain uses TRBV7-2 and TRBJ2-2; 7 nucleotides agree with TRBD2. CDR3 length: 16 amino acids. The germline CDR1 and CDR2 sequences are SGHTA and FQGNSA. V was pared by 1 base and J by 5 bases, with 7 bases of the junction left unmatched. The CDR3 DNA reads as TGTGCCAGCAGCTTAGGTGTGACGGGGGGAACCGGGGAGCTGTTTTTT. Protein product: CASSLGVTGGTGELFF.

J is TRBJ2-3 and V is TRBV5-4; tentative D call: TRBD2 (6 bases). Trimming took 5 bases from V and 0 from J, leaving 13 bases between them. The CDR3 extends over 15 amino acids. The germline V gene encodes CDR1 SGHNT and CDR2 YYREEE (reference sequence). The CDR3 is CASRGGDLSTDTQYF. CDR3 nucleotide sequence: TGTGCCAGCAGGGGAGGAGACCTCAGCACAGATACGCAGTATTTT.

The genes are TRBV5-1 and TRBJ2-7; D is uncertain. The CDR3 loop spans 15 amino acids. V dropped 0 bases and J dropped 4 bases, with 14 bases sitting between them. Looked up from germline, CDR1 is SGHRS and CDR2 is YFSETQ. The CDR3 DNA follows: TGCGCCAGCAGCTTGGCCGTCGGCGTCGATTACGAGCAGTACTTC. The encoded protein is CASSLAVGVDYEQYF. Variable domain in full (rest from reference TRBV5-1 and TRBJ2-7): KAGVTQTPRYLIKTRGQQVTLSCSPISGHRSVSWYQQTPGQGLQFLFEYFSETQRNKGNFPGRFSGRQFSNSRSEMNVSTLELGDSALYLCASSLAVGVDYEQYFGPGTRLTVT.

The V gene is TRBV7-9, the J gene TRBJ2-1; weak D call: TRBD2 (5 bases). The CDR3 covers 16 residues. CDR1 is SEHNR, CDR2 FQNEAQ, per germline (reference sequence). With 4 bases removed from V and 10 bases from J, the gap between germline ends came to 23 bases. CDR3 bases: TGTGCCAGCAGCTCCCGTCCGGGCCGAAACGGAGGCGAGCAGTTCTTC. Translated: CASSSRPGRNGGEQFF.

The chain links TRBV5-6 to TRBJ2-1, with D tentatively TRBD1 or TRBD2 (5 bases each). From germline, CDR1 is SGHDT and CDR2 YYEEEE. This CDR3 is built from 14 residues. Trimming cost V 2 bases and J 7 bases, with 13 bases left between them. CDR3 region: CASSFFGTSNEQFF. As DNA, the CDR3 is TGTGCCAGCAGCTTCTTCGGGACCTCAAATGAGCAGTTCTTC.

This clone was counted between two and nine times. V and J are TRBV5-1 and TRBJ2-7; 7 bases are a match to TRBD1. Germline V lookup: CDR1 SGHRS, CDR2 YFSETQ. CDR3 length: 13 residues. V lost 3 bases and J lost 3; bases outside the gene matches: 3. CDR3 nucleotides: TGCGCCAGCAGCTCGGGGACAGTCTACGAGCAGTACTTC. Encoded protein: CASSSGTVYEQYF.